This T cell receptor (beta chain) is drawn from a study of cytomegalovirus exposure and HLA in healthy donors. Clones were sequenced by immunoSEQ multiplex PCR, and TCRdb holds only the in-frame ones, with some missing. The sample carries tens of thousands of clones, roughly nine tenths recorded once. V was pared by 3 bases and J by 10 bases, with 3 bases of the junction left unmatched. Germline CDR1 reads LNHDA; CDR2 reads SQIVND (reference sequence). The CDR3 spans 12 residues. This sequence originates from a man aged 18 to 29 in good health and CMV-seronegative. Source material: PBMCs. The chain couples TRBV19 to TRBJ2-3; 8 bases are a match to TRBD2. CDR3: CASSIGGDAQYF. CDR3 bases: TGTGCCAGTAGTATCGGGGGGGATGCGCAGTATTTT.